This T cell receptor (beta chain) came from a study of T cells in Graves' hyperthyroidism and ophthalmopathy. Study-level background: It was at initial diagnosis, before any treatment, that peripheral blood was collected.

This clonotype was counted ten times or more. Its cognate antigen is unknown. RNA transcripts provided the source from which TCR beta CDR3 regions were amplified. TCR CDR3 regions were first amplified by RT-PCR with HTBI primers. TCRdb processed the multiplex PCR reads anew with MiXCR; each CDR3 protein has one entry. This table has under 300,000 distinct CDR3 sequences, about an eighth appearing once. Germline CDR1 KGHDR, CDR2 SFDVKD. V lost 7 bases and J lost 1, with 11 bases in between. The CDR3 has 14 residues. Findings of the study overall: Blood also showed most of the thyroid clonotypes that were expanded above 0.001. Ophthalmopathy and stable hyperthyroidism were separated by a 13 V-J model.

The PBMCs had their origin in 10 ml of fresh peripheral blood. The receptor's source is a woman aged 25 to 45 with Graves' hyperthyroidism that later progressed to Graves' ophthalmopathy. This chain joins TRBV24-1 and TRBJ2-3; no firm D call. Input material: blood. The CDR3 sequence: CATSSALGTDTQYF. CDR3 sequence (DNA): TGTGCCACCAGCTCTGCCTTGGGCACAGATACGCAGTATTTT.